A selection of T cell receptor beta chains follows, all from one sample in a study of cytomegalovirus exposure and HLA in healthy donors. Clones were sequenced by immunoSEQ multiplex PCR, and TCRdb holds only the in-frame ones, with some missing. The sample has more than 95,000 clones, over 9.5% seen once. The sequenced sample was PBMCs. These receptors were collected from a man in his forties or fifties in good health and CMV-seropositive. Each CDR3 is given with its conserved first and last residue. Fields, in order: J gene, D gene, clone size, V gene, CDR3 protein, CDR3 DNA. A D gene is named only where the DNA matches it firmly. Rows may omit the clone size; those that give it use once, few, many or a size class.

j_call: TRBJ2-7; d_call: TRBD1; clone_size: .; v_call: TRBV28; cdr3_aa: CASSSGQGSEQYF; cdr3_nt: TGTGCCAGCAGTTCTGGACAGGGGTCCGAGCAGTACTTC
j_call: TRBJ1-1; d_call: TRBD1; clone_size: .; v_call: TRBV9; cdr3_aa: CASSGTGAGGEAFF; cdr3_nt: TGTGCCAGCAGCGGAACAGGGGCCGGTGGTGAAGCTTTCTTT
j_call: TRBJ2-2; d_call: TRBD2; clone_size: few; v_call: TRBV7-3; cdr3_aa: CASSVKAGHSGELFF; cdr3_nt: TGTGCCAGCAGCGTAAAAGCGGGGCACTCCGGGGAGCTGTTTTTT
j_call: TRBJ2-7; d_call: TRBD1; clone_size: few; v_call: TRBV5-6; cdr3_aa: CASRPLRTGSPYEQYF; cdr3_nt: TGTGCCAGCAGGCCACTCAGGACAGGCTCCCCCTACGAGCAGTACTTC
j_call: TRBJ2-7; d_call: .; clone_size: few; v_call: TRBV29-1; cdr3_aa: CSVVGTDSYEQYF; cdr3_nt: TGCAGCGTTGTCGGGACTGACTCCTACGAGCAGTACTTC
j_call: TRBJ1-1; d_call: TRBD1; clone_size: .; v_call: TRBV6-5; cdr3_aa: CASSYWTGMNTEAFF; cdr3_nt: TGTGCCAGCAGTTACTGGACAGGGATGAACACTGAAGCTTTCTTT
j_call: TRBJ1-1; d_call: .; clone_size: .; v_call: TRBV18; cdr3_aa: CASTTTQGWNTEAFF; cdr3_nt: TGTGCCAGCACGACGACACAGGGTTGGAACACTGAAGCTTTCTTT
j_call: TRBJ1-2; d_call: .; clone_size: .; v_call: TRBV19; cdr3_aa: CASSPGVAGVAF; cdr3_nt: TGTGCCAGTAGTCCGGGAGTCGCGGGGGTCGCCTTC
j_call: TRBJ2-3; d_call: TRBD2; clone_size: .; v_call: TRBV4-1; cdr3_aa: CASSQEVAGQSTDTQYF; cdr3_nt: TGCGCCAGCAGCCAAGAAGTAGCGGGTCAGAGCACAGATACGCAGTATTTT
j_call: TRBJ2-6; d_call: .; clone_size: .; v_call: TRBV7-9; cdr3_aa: CASSLAGLRNGANVLTF; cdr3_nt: TGTGCCAGCAGCTTAGCGGGCCTCCGGAATGGGGCCAACGTCCTGACTTTC
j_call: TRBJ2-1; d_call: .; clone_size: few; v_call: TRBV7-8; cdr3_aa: CASSPEGGSYNEQFF; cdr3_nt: TGTGCCAGCAGCCCCGAGGGCGGGTCCTACAATGAGCAGTTCTTC
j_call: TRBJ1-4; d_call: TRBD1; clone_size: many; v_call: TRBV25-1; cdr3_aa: CASGDRVETNEKLFF; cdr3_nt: TGTGCCAGCGGGGACAGGGTCGAGACTAATGAAAAACTGTTTTTT
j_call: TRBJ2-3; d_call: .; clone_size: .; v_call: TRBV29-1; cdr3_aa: CSVDQSDTQYF; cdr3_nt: TGCAGCGTTGACCAGTCAGATACGCAGTATTTT
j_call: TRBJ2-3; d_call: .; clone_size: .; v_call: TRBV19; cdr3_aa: CASRLQGTDTQYF; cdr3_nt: TGTGCCAGTAGATTACAGGGTACAGATACGCAGTATTTT
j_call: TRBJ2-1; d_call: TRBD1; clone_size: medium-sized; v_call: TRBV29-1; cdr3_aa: CSVSGTGVYNEQFF; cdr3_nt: TGCAGCGTCTCCGGGACAGGGGTATACAATGAGCAGTTCTTC
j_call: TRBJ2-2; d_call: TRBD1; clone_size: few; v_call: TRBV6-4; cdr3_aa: CASRTGVETGELFF; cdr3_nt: TGTGCCAGCAGGACAGGGGTGGAGACCGGGGAGCTGTTTTTT
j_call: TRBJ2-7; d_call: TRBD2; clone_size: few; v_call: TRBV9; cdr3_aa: CASSVGASGSYEQYF; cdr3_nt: TGTGCCAGCAGCGTAGGGGCTAGCGGGAGTTACGAGCAGTACTTC
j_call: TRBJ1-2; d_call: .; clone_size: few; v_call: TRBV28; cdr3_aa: CASRPRVNYGYTF; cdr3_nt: TGTGCCAGCAGACCCAGGGTTAACTATGGCTACACCTTC
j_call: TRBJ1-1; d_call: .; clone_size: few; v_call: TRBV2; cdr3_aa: CASAGGTEAFF; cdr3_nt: TGTGCCAGCGCGGGGGGCACTGAAGCTTTCTTT
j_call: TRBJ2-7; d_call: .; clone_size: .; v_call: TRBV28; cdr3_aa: CASSILLGGPYEQYF; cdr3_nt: TGTGCCAGCAGTATCCTGCTCGGCGGCCCCTACGAGCAGTACTTC
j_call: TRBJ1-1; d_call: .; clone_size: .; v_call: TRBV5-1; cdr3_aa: CASSLASGVAAEAFF; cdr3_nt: TGCGCCAGCAGCTTGGCCTCAGGGGTGGCGGCTGAAGCTTTCTTT
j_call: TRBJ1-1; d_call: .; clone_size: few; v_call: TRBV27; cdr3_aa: CASSLLGRGTEAFF; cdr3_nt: TGTGCCAGCAGTTTACTCGGCAGGGGCACTGAAGCTTTCTTT
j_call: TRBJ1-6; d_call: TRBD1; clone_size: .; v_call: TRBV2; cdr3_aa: CASRKQGADNSPLHF; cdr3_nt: TGTGCCAGCAGGAAACAGGGGGCGGATAATTCACCCCTCCACTTT
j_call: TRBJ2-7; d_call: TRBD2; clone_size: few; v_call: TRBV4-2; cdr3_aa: CASSQDSGRLPQYF; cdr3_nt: TGTGCCAGCAGCCAAGATAGCGGGAGACTCCCGCAGTACTTC
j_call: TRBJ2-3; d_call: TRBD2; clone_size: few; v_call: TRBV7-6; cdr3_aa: CASSSRTSGSSDTQYF; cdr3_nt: TGTGCCAGCAGCTCCCGGACTAGCGGGAGTTCAGATACGCAGTATTTT
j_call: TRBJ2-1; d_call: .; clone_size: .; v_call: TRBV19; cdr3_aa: CASSISGEPEQFF; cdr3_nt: TGTGCCAGTAGTATATCAGGGGAACCCGAGCAGTTCTTC
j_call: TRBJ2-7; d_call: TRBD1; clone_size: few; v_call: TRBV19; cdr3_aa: CASRGDRVPYEQYF; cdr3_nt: TGTGCCAGTAGGGGGGACAGGGTGCCCTACGAGCAGTACTTC
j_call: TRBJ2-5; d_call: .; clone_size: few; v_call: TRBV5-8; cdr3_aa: CASSSPGTETQYF; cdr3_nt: TGTGCCAGCAGCTCCCCGGGAACAGAGACCCAGTACTTC
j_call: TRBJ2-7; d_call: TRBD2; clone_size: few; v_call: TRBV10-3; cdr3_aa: CAISRTVGTSGTYEQYF; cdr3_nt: TGTGCCATCTCAAGGACAGTCGGGACTAGCGGGACCTACGAGCAGTACTTC
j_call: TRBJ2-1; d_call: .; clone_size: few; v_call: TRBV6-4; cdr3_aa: CATTRDSSSYNEQFF; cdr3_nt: TGTGCCACCACCCGGGACTCCAGCTCCTACAATGAGCAGTTCTTC
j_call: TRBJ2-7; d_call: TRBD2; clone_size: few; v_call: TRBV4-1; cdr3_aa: CASSHASGISSYEQYF; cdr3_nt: TGCGCCAGCAGCCACGCGAGCGGGATAAGCTCCTACGAGCAGTACTTC
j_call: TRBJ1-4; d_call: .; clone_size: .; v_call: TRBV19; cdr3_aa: CASSRHLASTNEKLFF; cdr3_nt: TGTGCCAGTAGTCGCCACCTAGCCTCAACTAATGAAAAACTGTTTTTT